Included here is one T cell receptor beta chain sequence, with context. Only in-frame clones appear in the TCRdb table, and some are missing; sequencing was by immunoSEQ multiplex PCR. The top ten clones hold around 0.14% of a sample with a few million clones, around nine tenths of them seen once. This record comes from a study of shared clonotypes between healthy human individuals. At the level of the study: The donor pool was made up of two women and a few men aged 18 to 49.

Germline CDR1 is SGHAT and CDR2 is FQNNGV. V shed 1 base and J shed 3 bases, with 13 bases lying between them. The CDR3 totals 15 residues. Sequenced input: naive CD4+ T cells sorted from blood. Subset specified: CD45RA+ positively selected. The sequence was obtained from a man aged 18 to 30 in good health. The J gene is TRBJ2-7, the V gene TRBV11-2; D not certain. CDR3 in amino acids: CASSLVRQWGYEQYF. CDR3 bases: TGTGCCAGCAGCTTAGTCCGCCAGTGGGGCTACGAGCAGTACTTC.